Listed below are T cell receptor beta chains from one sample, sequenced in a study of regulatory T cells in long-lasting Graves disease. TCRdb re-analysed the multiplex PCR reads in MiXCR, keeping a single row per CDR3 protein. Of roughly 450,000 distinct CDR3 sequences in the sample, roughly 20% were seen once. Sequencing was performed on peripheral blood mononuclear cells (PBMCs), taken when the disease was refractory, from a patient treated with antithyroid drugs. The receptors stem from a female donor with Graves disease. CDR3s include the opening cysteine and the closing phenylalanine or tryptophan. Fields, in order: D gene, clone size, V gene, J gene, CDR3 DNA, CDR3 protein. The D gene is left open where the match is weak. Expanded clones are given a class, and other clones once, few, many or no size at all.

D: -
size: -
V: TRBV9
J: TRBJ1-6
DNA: TGTGCCAGCAGCGTAGTGGACAGTAATTCACCCCTCCACTTT
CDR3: CASSVVDSNSPLHF

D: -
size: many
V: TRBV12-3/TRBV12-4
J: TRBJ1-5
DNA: TGTGCCAGCAGTTTAGTGGGGTTGGGCCAGCCCCAGCATTTT
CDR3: CASSLVGLGQPQHF

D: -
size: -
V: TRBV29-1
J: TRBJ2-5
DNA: TGCAGCGTTGAAGATCCTGGGCTGAGGGGTAAAGAGACCCAGTACTTC
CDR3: CSVEDPGLRGKETQYF

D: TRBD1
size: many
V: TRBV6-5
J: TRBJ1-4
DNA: TGTGCCAGCAGTTACGGCCTCCGGACAGGGCATGAAAAACTGTTTTTT
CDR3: CASSYGLRTGHEKLFF

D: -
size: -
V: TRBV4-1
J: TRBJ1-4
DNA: TGCGCCAGCAGCCAGGCGCCCCATGAAAAACTGTTTTTT
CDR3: CASSQAPHEKLFF

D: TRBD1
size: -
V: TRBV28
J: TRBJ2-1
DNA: TGTGCCAGCATCCCGACAGGGGATAATACTGAGCAGTTCTTC
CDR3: CASIPTGDNTEQFF

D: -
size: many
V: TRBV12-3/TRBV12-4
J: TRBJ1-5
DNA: TGTGCCAGCAGTTGGCAGGGTCGTCAGCCCCAGCATTTT
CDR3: CASSWQGRQPQHF

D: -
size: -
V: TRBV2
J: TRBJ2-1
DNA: TGTGCCAGCACCCGGGAGTGGGGCTACAATGAGCAGTTCTTC
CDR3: CASTREWGYNEQFF

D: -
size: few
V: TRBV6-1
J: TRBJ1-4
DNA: TGTGCCAGTTTTGCTAATGAAAAACTGTTTTTT
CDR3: CASFANEKLFF

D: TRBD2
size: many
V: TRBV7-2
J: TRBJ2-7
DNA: TGTGCCAGCAGCTCTCTAGCGGGGTACGAGCAGTACTTC
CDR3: CASSSLAGYEQYF

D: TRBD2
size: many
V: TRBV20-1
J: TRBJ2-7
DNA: TGCAGTGTCGACCCTGGAGCGGGAGGCGGGGAGCAGTACTTC
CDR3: CSVDPGAGGGEQYF

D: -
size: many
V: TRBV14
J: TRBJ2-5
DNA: TGTGCCAGCAGCCAAGAGCTCGGCGGACGCCAGTACTTC
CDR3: CASSQELGGRQYF

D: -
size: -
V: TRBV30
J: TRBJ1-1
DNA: TGTGCCTGGAGTCCCCCCTCAGGGGTGAACACTGAAGCTTTCTTT
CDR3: CAWSPPSGVNTEAFF

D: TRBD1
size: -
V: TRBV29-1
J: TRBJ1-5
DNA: TGCAGCGTAGCTACAGGGGAAGATCAGCCCCAGCATTTT
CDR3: CSVATGEDQPQHF

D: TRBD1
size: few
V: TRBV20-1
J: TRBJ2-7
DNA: TGCAGTGCTGGACTAGGAGGACAGGGGACGTTTAGGGCGAACGAGCAGTACTTC
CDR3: CSAGLGGQGTFRANEQYF

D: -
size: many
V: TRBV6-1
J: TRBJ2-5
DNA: TGTGCCAGCAGTGAGAGGGACTGGAACTACAAAGAGACCCAGTACTTC
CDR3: CASSERDWNYKETQYF

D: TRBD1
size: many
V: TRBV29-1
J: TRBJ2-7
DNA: TGCAGCGTGATGACAGGGGAGTCGCAGTACTTC
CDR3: CSVMTGESQYF

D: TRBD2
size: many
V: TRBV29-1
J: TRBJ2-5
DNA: TGCACCCCGCGGGGGACTTTCTCCGGGCGGCAAGAGACCCAGTACTTC
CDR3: CTPRGTFSGRQETQYF

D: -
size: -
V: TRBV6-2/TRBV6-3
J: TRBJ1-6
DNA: TGTGCCAGCTACCCCGGACCGATCAATAATTCACCCCTCCACTTT
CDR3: CASYPGPINNSPLHF

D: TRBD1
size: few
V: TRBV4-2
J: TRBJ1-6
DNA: TGTGCCAGCCGAGCCCTCGACAGGGGTAATTCACCCCTCCACTTT
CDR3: CASRALDRGNSPLHF

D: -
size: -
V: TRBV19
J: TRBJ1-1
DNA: TGTGCCAGTAGTCGAACTGGTATGTTCACTGAAGCTTTCTTT
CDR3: CASSRTGMFTEAFF

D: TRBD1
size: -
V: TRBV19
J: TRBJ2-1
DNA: TGTGCCAGTAGTACTCCGGGACAGGAGCACGGTGAGCAGTTCTTC
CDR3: CASSTPGQEHGEQFF

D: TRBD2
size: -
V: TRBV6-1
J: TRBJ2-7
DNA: TGTGCCAGCAGGAAGCGGGAGAGCTCCTACGAGCAGTACTTC
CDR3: CASRKRESSYEQYF

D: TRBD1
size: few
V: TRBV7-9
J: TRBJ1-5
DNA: TGTGCCAGCAGCACAGGGGTACAGCCCCAGCATTTT
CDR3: CASSTGVQPQHF